The T cell receptor beta chain under discussion was sequenced for a study of blood T cell repertoires in COVID-19. Whole-study context: The United States, Italy and Spain were the sources of the acute and convalescent COVID-19 samples. Sample material is recorded as cDNA or gDNA derived from T cells, B-cell-depleted T cells, or PBMCs.

Original methodology: How many nucleated cells were present was estimated from reference gene primer amplification. Here immunoSEQ multiplex PCR was the method, and the copy in TCRdb shows in-frame clones only, minus some. The DNA gave D and trimming, while V, J and clone size come from that table. The repertoire has 30,000 to 45,000 clones, 90% to 95% of them found once; the top ten carry 2% to 2.5%. Germline CDR1 GTSNPN, CDR2 SVGIG (reference sequence). This CDR3 comprises 13 residues. The J segment lost 3 bases and the V segment lost 3 bases, leaving 3 bases of the junction unmatched. The genes are TRBV30 and TRBJ1-2; 8 bases map to TRBD1. The clonotype was recovered from a man aged 45-60 years with active COVID-19. Sequenced sample: peripheral blood. The chain's CDR3 is CAWSTGGDYGYTF. The CDR3 DNA reads TGTGCCTGGAGCACAGGGGGTGACTATGGCTACACCTTC.